This T cell receptor (beta chain) was retrieved from a study of CD8+ T cells in alopecia areata. For the study at large: Tofacitinib lasted 6 to 18 months, then 6 months off drug.

General study points: Scalp sequencing captures resident alphabeta T cells of normal skin too. Relative to normal scalp, lesional scalp, especially alopecia totalis/universalis, showed higher clonality.

cDNA reverse transcribed from extracted RNA served as the sequencing template. Data came from immunoSEQ multiplex PCR; TCRdb stores just in-frame clones and leaves some out. The table lists almost 250,000 clones, under 80% of them singletons. The germline V gene has CDR1 WSHSY and CDR2 SAAADI. The V end lost 6 bases, the J end lost 2 bases, and 15 bases lay between the germline ends. This CDR3 is 15 amino acids long. Of note for this clone: Its antigen remains unknown.

J is TRBJ2-3 and V is TRBV10-2, with D perhaps TRBD1 (8 bases). The receptor comes from a human donor with alopecia areata. The material sequenced was CD4+ T cells sorted from blood, taken at week 0. The CDR3 nucleotides are TGCGCCAGCAGAGACAGGGGAGGGTTCACAGATACGCAGTATTTT. Protein: CASRDRGGFTDTQYF.